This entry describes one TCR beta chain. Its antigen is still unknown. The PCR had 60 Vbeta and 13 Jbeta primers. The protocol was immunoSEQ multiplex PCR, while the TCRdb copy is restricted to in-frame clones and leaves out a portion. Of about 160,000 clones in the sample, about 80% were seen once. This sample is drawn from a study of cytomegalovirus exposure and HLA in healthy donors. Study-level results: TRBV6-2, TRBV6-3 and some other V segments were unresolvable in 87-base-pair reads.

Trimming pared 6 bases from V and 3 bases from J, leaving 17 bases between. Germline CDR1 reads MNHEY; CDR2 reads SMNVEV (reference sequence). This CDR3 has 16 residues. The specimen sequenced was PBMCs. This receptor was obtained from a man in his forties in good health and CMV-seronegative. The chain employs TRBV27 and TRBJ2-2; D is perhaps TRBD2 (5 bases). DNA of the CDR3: TGTGCCAGCAGCCCCTCCGTCGGGGAATACACCGGGGAGCTGTTTTTT. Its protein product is CASSPSVGEYTGELFF.